The 27 T cell receptor beta chains listed next were all sequenced from one sample in a study of blood T cell repertoires in COVID-19. Method: immunoSEQ multiplex PCR; TCRdb's copy keeps in-frame clones and lacks some. The sample consists of about 330,000 clones, roughly 84% of them appearing once. The sample was PBMCs or T cells enriched from blood (not recorded which). All receptors derive from a woman aged 25 to 39 who had recovered from COVID-19.

This rearrangement joins TRBV6-2 or TRBV6-3 to TRBJ1-1, with 8 nucleotides matching TRBD1. With 2 bases clipped from V and 3 bases from J, the junction kept 11 bases outside the gene matches. This CDR3 has 17 amino acids. Germline V CDR1 and CDR2: MNHEY, SVGEGT. CDR3 protein: CASSYPGQGPRDTEAFF. The CDR3 DNA sequence: TGTGCCAGCAGTTACCCCGGACAGGGCCCGAGGGACACTGAAGCTTTCTTT.

In this sample, this clone turned up a few times. The rearrangement uses TRBV5-1 and TRBJ2-2; a weak D match, TRBD2 (6 bases). The CDR3 covers 18 residues. Trimming took off 0 bases at V and 1 base at J, with 16 bases between the two ends. CDR1 is SGHRS, CDR2 YFSETQ, per germline. The CDR3 spells CASSLVVRGSLNTGELFF. The DNA for the CDR3 is TGCGCCAGCAGCTTGGTGGTTCGGGGGTCCCTGAACACCGGGGAGCTGTTTTTT.

The chain is built from TRBV19 and TRBJ1-5; D is possibly TRBD1 (6 bases). This CDR3 comprises 13 residues. Germline V gives CDR1 LNHDA, CDR2 SQIVND (reference sequence). Between the trimmed V and J ends, which lost 3 bases and 5 bases, there was a span of 8 bases. The chain's CDR3 is CASSMGADQPQHF. The DNA for the CDR3 is TGTGCCAGTAGTATGGGGGCTGATCAGCCCCAGCATTTT.

The chain recombines TRBV9 with TRBJ2-3, with D perhaps TRBD2 (5 bases). The CDR3 length is 15 residues. Germline V CDR1 and CDR2: SGDLS, YYNGEE. Deletions cut 0 bases from V and 5 bases from J, with 13 bases between. This chain's CDR3 is CASSVAPLGGDTQYF. DNA of the CDR3: TGTGCCAGCAGCGTAGCTCCTTTAGGAGGAGATACGCAGTATTTT.

This chain uses TRBV19 with TRBJ2-5; 14 nucleotides line up with TRBD2. CDR1 and CDR2 (germline): LNHDA, SQIVND (reference sequence). V lost 5 bases to trimming and J lost 2 bases; unmatched junction nucleotides: 4. This CDR3 is built from 16 residues. In nucleotides, the CDR3 is TGTGCCAGTAGTGGACTAGCGGGGGGCCGGCAAGAGACCCAGTACTTC. It codes for CASSGLAGGRQETQYF.

V gene TRBV12-3 or TRBV12-4 combines with J gene TRBJ2-3, with D perhaps TRBD1 (6 bases). This CDR3 has 13 amino acids. The V and J ends lost 8 bases and 1 base respectively, with 10 bases between them. The CDR3 region is CASFRGRTDTQYF. CDR3 in DNA: TGTGCCAGCTTCAGGGGACGCACAGATACGCAGTATTTT.

CDR3 nucleotides: TGTGCCAGCAGCTGGGACAGGGCCCATGATAGCAATCAGCCCCAGCATTTT. Translated, it gives CASSWDRAHDSNQPQHF. This chain uses TRBV5-4 with TRBJ1-5; TRBD1 matches 9 bases. Trimming removed 3 bases from V and 0 bases from J; junction bases left unmatched: 7. This CDR3 has 17 residues. Germline lookup yields CDR1 SGHNT and CDR2 YYREEE (reference sequence).

As for this clone: Within the sample, other DNA sequences also encode this same CDR3. The V gene is TRBV5-1, the J gene TRBJ2-6; the D gene is possibly TRBD1 (6 bases). CDR1 SGHRS and CDR2 YFSETQ come from the germline V gene. V was trimmed by 0 bases and J by 0 bases, leaving 7 bases between them. CDR3 length: 16 amino acids. CDR3 nucleotide sequence: TGCGCCAGCAGCTTGGAGGGGGTCTCTGGGGCCAACGTCCTGACTTTC. Amino acid sequence: CASSLEGVSGANVLTF.

The chain links TRBV15 to TRBJ2-6, with D perhaps matching TRBD1 (6 bases). V shed 2 bases and J shed 0 bases, with 8 bases lying between them. Germline CDR1 LNHNV, CDR2 YYDKDF (reference sequence). CDR3 length: 16 residues. This CDR3 reads CATSRQGISGANVLTF. CDR3 DNA: TGTGCCACCAGCAGACAGGGGATCTCTGGGGCCAACGTCCTGACTTTC. Supplemented by reference TRBV15 and TRBJ2-6, the full variable domain reads DAMVIQNPRYQVTQFGKPVTLSCSQTLNHNVMYWYQQKSSQAPKLLFHYYDKDFNNEADTPDNFQSRRPNTSFCFLDIRSPGLGDTAMYLCATSRQGISGANVLTFGAGSRLTVL.

The J gene is TRBJ2-3, the V gene TRBV19; the match to TRBD2 covers 11 bases. The CDR3 length is 16 residues. Germline V gene data show CDR1 as LNHDA and CDR2 as SQIVND (reference sequence). After removal of 3 bases from V and 3 bases from J, the junction contained 5 bases not matched to a gene. The CDR3: CASSMVAGGRTDTQYF. The CDR3 DNA sequence: TGTGCCAGTAGTATGGTAGCGGGGGGGCGGACAGATACGCAGTATTTT.

CDR3 region: CASSEKQVAGDEAFF. CDR3 bases: TGTGCCAGCAGTGAAAAGCAGGTTGCGGGCGATGAAGCTTTCTTT. V and J are TRBV2 and TRBJ1-1, with D unclear. V was shortened by 2 bases and J by 7 bases, with 17 bases between the two germline ends. The CDR3 is 15 amino acids. Per the germline V gene, CDR1 is SNHLY and CDR2 is FYNNEI.

The V and J genes are TRBV5-4 and TRBJ2-5; 11 bases match TRBD1. The CDR3 runs to 15 residues. With 1 base clipped from V and 5 bases from J, the junction kept 4 bases outside the gene matches. The germline CDR1 and CDR2 sequences are SGHNT and YYREEE (reference sequence). CDR3 nucleotides: TGTGCCAGCAGCTTGTTGGGACAGGGGGACGAGACCCAGTACTTC. Its translation: CASSLLGQGDETQYF.

This clone was found a few times. The gene calls are TRBV5-8 and TRBJ1-5, with a weak D call TRBD1 (5 bases). This CDR3 region has 15 residues. Trimming removed 0 bases from V and 9 bases from J, with 16 bases in between. Germline CDR1 SGHTS, CDR2 YDEGEE. The CDR3 loop is CASSLGGGAQSPQHF. The CDR3 DNA follows: TGTGCCAGCAGCTTGGGGGGAGGGGCCCAATCGCCCCAGCATTTT. The full variable domain, completed using reference TRBV5-8 and TRBJ1-5, is EAGVTQSPTHLIKTRGQQATLRCSPISGHTSVYWYQQALGLGLQFLLWYDEGEERNRGNFPPRFSGRQFPNYSSELNVNALELEDSALYLCASSLGGGAQSPQHFGDGTRLSIL.

The CDR3 loop is CASSDGTATDTQYF. The CDR3 bases are TGTGCCAGCAGTGACGGGACAGCCACAGATACGCAGTATTTT. V and J are TRBV2 and TRBJ2-3; TRBD1 matches 7 bases. Trimming took 3 bases from V and 2 from J; bases not matched to a gene: 2. Germline loops: CDR1 SNHLY, CDR2 FYNNEI. This CDR3 spans 14 amino acids.

The chain links TRBV30 to TRBJ2-2, with D possibly matching TRBD1 (6 bases). V was cut by 1 base and J by 6 bases, with 6 bases left in between. The V gene's germline CDR1 is GTSNPN and CDR2 SVGIG (reference sequence). The CDR3 consists of 12 residues. The CDR3 nucleotides read TGTGCCTGGAGTGGACAGGCCGGGGAGCTGTTTTTT. This codes for CAWSGQAGELFF.

This rearrangement joins TRBV5-4 to TRBJ1-2; D is undetermined. The V gene's germline CDR1 is SGHNT and CDR2 YYREEE (reference sequence). V shed 0 bases and J shed 6 bases, with 12 bases lying between them. This CDR3 comprises 14 residues. The CDR3 spells CASSLGTVKDGYTF. The CDR3 region has the DNA TGTGCCAGCAGCTTGGGCACAGTTAAGGATGGCTACACCTTC. Drawing the rest from reference TRBV5-4 and TRBJ1-2, the complete variable domain is ETGVTQSPTHLIKTRGQQVTLRCSSQSGHNTVSWYQQALGQGPQFIFQYYREEENGRGNFPPRFSGLQFPNYSSELNVNALELDDSALYLCASSLGTVKDGYTFGSGTRLTVV.

The CDR3 sequence: CASSSGRGPHEQYF. In DNA, the CDR3 is TGTGCCAGCAGCTCGGGCAGGGGTCCCCACGAGCAGTACTTC. The chain recombines TRBV7-9 with TRBJ2-7; D may be TRBD1 (6 bases). Trimming shortened V by 4 bases and J by 5 bases, and 15 bases separated the two germline ends. Germline V lookup: CDR1 SEHNR, CDR2 FQNEAQ (reference sequence). This CDR3 has 14 residues.

The V and J genes are TRBV5-6 and TRBJ1-5; D perhaps matches TRBD1 (5 bases). Trimming took off 4 bases at V and 1 base at J, with 18 bases between the two ends. Germline V gives CDR1 SGHDT, CDR2 YYEEEE. CDR3 length: 17 residues. The CDR3 reads CASSGPGGGISNQPQHF. CDR3 sequence (DNA): TGTGCCAGCAGCGGCCCGGGGGGAGGTATCAGCAATCAGCCCCAGCATTTT.

This chain joins TRBV5-6 and TRBJ1-5; tentative D call: TRBD1 (6 bases). The CDR3 spans 15 residues. Trimming left V 4 bases short and J 6 bases short, with 17 bases between. Germline assignment: CDR1 SGHDT and CDR2 YYEEEE. The CDR3 loop reads CASSPGAGVGQPQHF. CDR3 DNA: TGTGCCAGCAGCCCCGGGGCAGGGGTAGGTCAGCCCCAGCATTTT.

This rearrangement joins TRBV6-5 to TRBJ2-7; D might be TRBD1 (6 bases). The CDR3 extends over 12 amino acids. Germline CDR1 reads MNHEY; CDR2 reads SVGAGI. The V end lost 11 bases, the J end lost 3 bases, and 14 bases lay between the germline ends. The CDR3 loop reads CAGGQGGYEQYF. CDR3 DNA sequence: TGTGCCGGCGGACAAGGGGGCTACGAGCAGTACTTC.

This chain links TRBV9 with TRBJ2-5; D ambiguous. The length of the CDR3 is 15 residues. Trimming removed 0 bases from V and 5 bases from J, with 14 bases in between. CDR1 is SGDLS and CDR2 is YYNGEE in the germline V gene. The CDR3 sequence: CASSVGGNLRETQYF. The CDR3 DNA follows: TGTGCCAGCAGCGTAGGAGGAAACTTACGCGAGACCCAGTACTTC.

The chain joins TRBV7-2 to TRBJ2-5, with 7 bases fitting TRBD2. Trimming at V came to 3 bases and at J to 5 bases, leaving 9 bases not matched to a gene. The CDR3 runs to 15 residues. Per germline, CDR1 SGHTA and CDR2 FQGNSA. The CDR3 DNA is TGTGCCAGCAGCTTGTCGGGGGGTACTTCGGAGACCCAGTACTTC. It specifies CASSLSGGTSETQYF. The variable domain in full, with the rest retrieved from reference TRBV7-2 and TRBJ2-5, is GAGVSQSPSNKVTEKGKDVELRCDPISGHTALYWYRQSLGQGLEFLIYFQGNSAPDKSGLPSDRFSAERTGGSVSTLTIQRTQQEDSAVYLCASSLSGGTSETQYFGPGTRLLVL.

The chain is built from TRBV4-3 and TRBJ2-5; TRBD2 matches at 10 bases. Germline V gene sequence: CDR1 LGHNA, CDR2 YSLEER. J lost 5 bases, V lost 4 bases, and 7 bases had no gene match. This CDR3 region has 15 residues. CDR3 sequence: CASSRSSGGRETQYF. The CDR3 DNA sequence: TGCGCCAGCAGCCGTAGTAGCGGGGGGCGGGAGACCCAGTACTTC.

The count of this clone is one. The chain combines TRBV28 with TRBJ2-3; 10 bases agree with TRBD2. CDR1 and CDR2 from the germline V gene are MDHEN and SYDVKM. CDR3 length: 15 amino acids. Trimming cost V 6 bases and J 6 bases; bases outside gene matches: 9. The CDR3 DNA follows: TGTGCCAGCAGACGTAGCGGGGGGTCGTGGGATACGCAGTATTTT. Amino acid sequence: CASRRSGGSWDTQYF. Full variable domain (remainder filled in from reference TRBV28 and TRBJ2-3): DVKVTQSSRYLVKRTGEKVFLECVQDMDHENMFWYRQDPGLGLRLIYFSYDVKMKEKGDIPEGYSVSREKKERFSLILESASTNQTSMYLCASRRSGGSWDTQYFGPGTRLTVL.

The chain employs TRBV28 and TRBJ1-5; D gene uncertain. CDR1 MDHEN and CDR2 SYDVKM come from the germline V gene. V lost 6 bases to trimming and J lost 1 base, with 13 bases between them. The CDR3 consists of 15 residues. The CDR3 here is CASRKREKSNQPQHF. The CDR3 nucleotides are TGTGCCAGCAGGAAACGGGAGAAAAGCAATCAGCCCCAGCATTTT.

The CDR3 loop reads CASSRDRGYTDTQYF. In DNA form, the CDR3 reads TGTGCCAGCAGTCGGGACAGGGGTTACACAGATACGCAGTATTTT. This chain links TRBV2 with TRBJ2-3; 10 bases line up with TRBD1. V trimming: 5 bases; J trimming: 2 bases; junction bases outside the gene matches: 4. Germline CDR1 is SNHLY and CDR2 is FYNNEI. This CDR3 contains 15 residues.

This chain uses TRBV6-5 with TRBJ1-2; D is undetermined. The V and J ends lost 7 bases and 4 bases respectively, with 16 bases between them. Germline V gene sequence: CDR1 MNHEY, CDR2 SVGAGI. The CDR3 is 14 residues long. The CDR3 protein is CASTPGGRTYGYTF. Here the CDR3 DNA reads TGTGCCAGCACCCCCGGCGGGAGAACCTATGGCTACACCTTC.